The 2 T cell receptor beta chains presented below share a single source sample, sequenced in a study of CD8 T cells in ankylosing spondylitis. TCRdb called the 5' RACE reads again in MiXCR, with one record for every CDR3 protein. The sample lists roughly 68,000 distinct CDR3 sequences, more than 5.5% occurring once. Sequencing input: synovial fluid, either unsorted or a sorted T cell fraction (not recorded which). These TCRs come from a male donor with ankylosing spondylitis.

The rearrangement joins TRBV27 to TRBJ2-1; 8 bases are a match to TRBD2. J gave up 9 bases and V 4 bases, and 17 bases lay outside the gene matches. The CDR3 spans 17 residues. CDR1 is MNHEY, CDR2 SMNVEV, per germline (reference sequence). The CDR3 DNA reads TGTGCCAGCAGTTCCCTTCGGGGGGGGCCCCCAAATTGTGAGCAGTTCTTC. It encodes CASSSLRGGPPNCEQFF.

This clonotype has more than one count but fewer than ten. The chain is built from TRBV18 and TRBJ2-7; D is perhaps TRBD1 (5 bases). The CDR3 length is 12 residues. With 4 bases removed from V and 6 bases from J, the gap between germline ends came to 10 bases. Germline loops: CDR1 KGHSH, CDR2 LQKENI. CDR3 bases: TGTGCCAGCTCACTGGACACCCGCGAGCAGTACTTC. Its translation: CASSLDTREQYF.